This TCR beta chain came from a study of regulatory T cells in long-lasting Graves disease. Study observations and caveats: There were preferences for TRBV28, TRBJ1-2 and TRBJ2-5 in persistent disease.

Indicated time point: persistent/refractory GD, antithyroid drugs over 5 years with positive TRAb. Isolated PBMC RNA provided the starting material for the TCR library. Looked up from germline, CDR1 is SGHRS and CDR2 is YFSETQ. The length of the CDR3 is 16 residues. V dropped 4 bases and J dropped 2 bases, with 19 bases sitting between them. This clonotype was observed at least ten times. Its cognate antigen is unknown. Investigators prepared the TCR beta libraries by applying iRepertoire HTBI primers and Arm-PCR of CDR3 regions. MiXCR, run by TCRdb on the multiplex PCR reads, gives a single entry per CDR3 protein. The table has under 500,000 distinct CDR3 sequences, around 21% seen once.

The sequence derives from a female donor with Graves disease. The sample consisted of peripheral blood mononuclear cells (PBMCs), taken when the disease was refractory, from a patient treated with antithyroid drugs. The J gene is TRBJ2-7, the V gene TRBV5-1; D might be TRBD1 or TRBD2, each matching 5 bases. CDR3 residues: CASSPRRGGGPYEQYF. CDR3 nucleotide sequence: TGCGCCAGCAGCCCAAGACGAGGTGGGGGTCCCTACGAGCAGTACTTC.